This T cell receptor (beta chain) came from a study of blood T cell repertoires in COVID-19. Using immunoSEQ multiplex PCR, the repertoire was profiled, and TCRdb retains in-frame clones only, with some absent. This repertoire shows more than 45,000 clones, about 90% found once; its top ten account for 15%. This CDR3 is built from 14 residues. V lost 5 bases, J lost 3 bases, and 4 bases stayed unmatched. CDR1 is MNHNY, CDR2 SVGAGI, per germline (reference sequence). V usage is TRBV6-6 and J usage is TRBJ2-3, with 8 positions matching TRBD2. The TCR comes from a human donor with active COVID-19. The donor label of this sample is uncertain. Sequenced sample: peripheral blood. The CDR3 DNA reads as TGTGCCAGCAGTCCTGGGACTAGAACAGATACGCAGTATTTT. Amino acids: CASSPGTRTDTQYF.